The 9 T cell receptor beta chains in this list originate from one sample, sequenced in a study of blood T cell repertoires in COVID-19. TCRdb keeps only in-frame clones here, not all; method: immunoSEQ multiplex PCR. The sample lists roughly 300,000 clones, around 80% seen once, with roughly 1.1% in the top ten. The specimen sequenced was peripheral blood. These TCRs come from a woman between 50 and 59 years old with acute or convalescent COVID-19.

The chain carries TRBV7-2 and TRBJ1-1, with D tentatively TRBD1 (6 bases). The germline CDR1 and CDR2 sequences are SGHTA and FQGNSA. V was shortened by 5 bases and J by 1 base, with 11 bases between the two germline ends. This CDR3 is built from 14 residues. The CDR3 DNA sequence: TGTGCCAGCAGCCGGACAGTTGGGAACACTGAAGCTTTCTTT. Translating gives CASSRTVGNTEAFF.

The V gene is TRBV9, the J gene TRBJ1-2, with no clear D. Germline assignment: CDR1 SGDLS and CDR2 YYNGEE. V lost 3 bases and J 8 bases, leaving 8 bases between the germline ends. CDR3 length: 11 residues. The CDR3 bases are TGTGCCAGCAGCGCCGGGTGGGGCTACACCTTC. It codes for CASSAGWGYTF.

The V and J genes are TRBV9 and TRBJ2-1; 9 nucleotides align to TRBD2. V lost 1 base and J lost 2; bases outside the gene matches: 1. The CDR3 contains 15 residues. CDR1 and CDR2 (germline): SGDLS, YYNGEE. CDR3 in DNA: TGTGCCAGCAGCGTATCTAGCGGGGCCTACAATGAGCAGTTCTTC. Protein sequence: CASSVSSGAYNEQFF.

A note on this clone: Other DNA sequences from this sample encode an identical CDR3 as well. The chain is built from TRBV12-3 or TRBV12-4 and TRBJ1-1; D gene uncertain. Trimming took off 2 bases at V and 0 bases at J, with 4 bases between the two ends. This CDR3 comprises 13 residues. CDR3 sequence reads: CASSLSVNTEAFF. For the CDR3, the DNA is TGTGCCAGCAGTTTATCAGTGAACACTGAAGCTTTCTTT.

In nucleotides, the CDR3 is TGTGCCAGCAGCGGACCCGGGACTAGCGTTGGGGAGACCCAGTACTTC. It translates to CASSGPGTSVGETQYF. V usage is TRBV13 and J usage is TRBJ2-5, with 10 bases lining up with TRBD2. Germline CDR1 is PRHDT and CDR2 is FYEKMQ (reference sequence). The CDR3 consists of 16 residues. V lost 5 bases and J lost 5; bases outside the gene matches: 11.

The genes are TRBV5-8 and TRBJ2-3; possible D gene TRBD2, 6 bases. The germline V and J ends were trimmed by 2 bases and 0 bases, with 13 bases remaining between them. This CDR3 comprises 16 residues. The germline CDR1 and CDR2 sequences are SGHTS and YDEGEE. CDR3 bases: TGTGCCAGCAGCTTCGAAATCGGGACTAGCACAGATACGCAGTATTTT. Translated: CASSFEIGTSTDTQYF. Filled out from reference TRBV5-8 and TRBJ2-3, the complete variable domain reads EAGVTQSPTHLIKTRGQQATLRCSPISGHTSVYWYQQALGLGLQFLLWYDEGEERNRGNFPPRFSGRQFPNYSSELNVNALELEDSALYLCASSFEIGTSTDTQYFGPGTRLTVL.

The chain carries TRBV7-2 and TRBJ1-1; the match to TRBD1 covers 7 bases. Germline assignment: CDR1 SGHTA and CDR2 FQGNSA. CDR3 length: 12 amino acids. V dropped 7 bases and J dropped 7; count of bases not matched to a gene: 6. This CDR3 is CASTINRGEAFF. CDR3 DNA sequence: TGTGCCAGCACCATAAACAGGGGTGAAGCTTTCTTT.

The V gene is TRBV5-1, the J gene TRBJ2-3; D remains unclear. The germline CDR1 and CDR2 sequences are SGHRS and YFSETQ. With 2 bases removed from V and 6 bases from J, the gap between germline ends came to 7 bases. The CDR3 sequence is 12 residues long. CDR3 in DNA: TGCGCCAGCAGCTTATCCGGGGATACGCAGTATTTT. Translated, it gives CASSLSGDTQYF.

The sample holds one count of this clone. This chain uses TRBV7-2 with TRBJ1-2; 10 nucleotides agree with TRBD1. Germline loops: CDR1 SGHTA, CDR2 FQGNSA. This CDR3 contains 16 residues. V lost 5 bases and J lost 4; bases outside the gene matches: 10. As DNA, the CDR3 is TGTGCCAGCAGCCCTAGCCCAGGGACAGGGGTCTATGGCTACACCTTC. Translation gives CASSPSPGTGVYGYTF.